Presented here are 20 T cell receptor beta chains from one specimen sequenced in a study of CD8+CD57+ T cells in acquired aplastic anemia. TCR beta VDJ and CDR3 profiles were obtained from a genomic DNA template. MiXCR, run by TCRdb on the reads, gives a single entry per CDR3 protein. The table includes about 180,000 distinct CDR3 sequences, 40% to 55% detected once. The sequencing sample was made of sorted CD4+, CD8+, or CD8+CD57+ T cells (not recorded which) from PBMCs. The receptors originated from a human donor in good health.

This clonotype was found many times. CDR3 sequence reads: CASSAMAEYNEQFF. The CDR3 DNA reads TGCGCCAGCAGTGCAATGGCAGAGTACAATGAGCAGTTCTTC. The chain links TRBV10-2 to TRBJ2-1, with D hard to call. This CDR3 has 14 amino acids. From germline, CDR1 is WSHSY and CDR2 SAAADI. Trimming left V 4 bases short and J 4 bases short, with 11 bases between.

Regarding this clonotype: Sequence at one end of the junction differs from germline and may be a read error. The genes are TRBV6-5 and TRBJ2-3; TRBD2 matches at 9 bases. CDR3 length: 15 residues. Germline assignment: CDR1 MNHEY and CDR2 SVGAGI. The CDR3 reads CASSFGSGRTDAQYF. The CDR3 coding sequence is TGTGCCAGCAGTTTTGGTAGCGGGAGAACAGATGCGCAGTATTTT.

This clonotype was seen a handful of times. The gene calls are TRBV15 and TRBJ1-4; D remains unclear. This CDR3 contains 16 residues. Germline values: CDR1 LNHNV, CDR2 YYDKDF (reference sequence). V was clipped by 10 bases and J by 0 bases, with 18 bases between them. CDR3 nucleotide sequence: TGTGCCATCCCGCTGGGGTCCCTTGCAACTAATGAAAAACTGTTTTTT. This translates into CAIPLGSLATNEKLFF.

In this sample, this clonotype turned up many times. This CDR3 reads CASSFSGFTKGEQYF. The CDR3 DNA follows: TGTGCCAGCAGCTTTTCGGGCTTTACCAAGGGAGAGCAGTACTTC. The chain links TRBV7-9 to TRBJ2-7; no reliable D call. CDR3 length: 15 residues. Germline V gene lookup returns CDR1 SEHNR and CDR2 FQNEAQ (reference sequence). V was clipped by 3 bases and J by 7 bases, with 19 bases between them. The full variable domain, with the rest looked up from reference TRBV7-9 and TRBJ2-7, is DTGVSQNPRHKITKRGQNVTFRCDPISEHNRLYWYRQTLGQGPEFLTYFQNEAQLEKSRLLSDRFSAERPKGSFSTLEIQRTEQGDSAMYLCASSFSGFTKGEQYFGPGTRLTVT.

V gene TRBV20-1 combines with J gene TRBJ2-3; the match to TRBD1 covers 10 bases. After removal of 3 bases from V and 2 bases from J, the junction contained 5 bases not matched to a gene. This CDR3 spans 15 amino acids. Germline loops: CDR1 DFQATT, CDR2 SNEGSKA (reference sequence). CDR3 sequence (DNA): TGCAGTGCTAGCCGGGACAGGGGAAACACAGATACGCAGTATTTT. Protein: CSASRDRGNTDTQYF.

The rearrangement uses TRBV6-1 and TRBJ2-7; TRBD2 matches 16 bases. The V gene end was trimmed by 9 bases and the J gene end by 4 bases; junction bases not matched to a gene: 6. The germline gives CDR1 MNHNS, CDR2 SASEGT. CDR3 size: 15 residues. The CDR3 loop is CASSGLAGGQYEQYF. The CDR3 DNA reads TGTGCCAGTTCGGGACTAGCGGGGGGGCAATACGAGCAGTACTTC.

The sample holds many counts of this clonotype. The rearrangement joins TRBV9 to TRBJ2-7; D not certain. The CDR3 is made up of 14 amino acids. Trimming shortened V by 2 bases and J by 2 bases, and 11 bases separated the two germline ends. Per the germline V gene, CDR1 is SGDLS and CDR2 is YYNGEE. The CDR3 sequence is CASSVNPAPYEQYF. The CDR3 DNA sequence: TGTGCCAGCAGCGTCAACCCAGCCCCCTACGAGCAGTACTTC.

This clonotype was picked up many times. The chain employs TRBV19 and TRBJ1-5, with D possibly matching TRBD1 (5 bases). The CDR3 runs 13 residues. Germline-derived CDR1 and CDR2 are LNHDA and SQIVND (reference sequence). Trimming removed 3 bases from V and 5 bases from J, with 8 bases in between. Here the CDR3 DNA reads TGTGCCAGTAGTATGAGGGGTGATCAGCCCCAGCATTTT. This translates into CASSMRGDQPQHF. The full variable domain, its missing parts supplied by reference TRBV19 and TRBJ1-5, is DGGITQSPKYLFRKEGQNVTLSCEQNLNHDAMYWYRQDPGQGLRLIYYSQIVNDFQKGDIAEGYSVSREKKESFPLTVTSAQKNPTAFYLCASSMRGDQPQHFGDGTRLSIL.

This chain joins TRBV24-1 and TRBJ2-7, with D uncertain. The CDR3 sequence is 15 residues long. CDR1 and CDR2 (germline): KGHDR, SFDVKD. The V end lost 10 bases, the J end lost 0 bases, and 18 bases lay between the germline ends. The CDR3 DNA sequence: TGTGCCACGGGCCCCTTTAGGCCGCCCTCCTACGAGCAGTACTTC. Translating it yields CATGPFRPPSYEQYF.

Turning to this clonotype: At one end, the junction sequence differs from germline, possibly due to a read error. The V gene is TRBV10-1, the J gene TRBJ2-4; 9 nucleotides align to TRBD2. CDR1 and CDR2 (germline): WNHNN, SYGVQD (reference sequence). There are 15 residues in the CDR3. CDR3 loop: CASLGGGAAKSIQYF. The CDR3 DNA reads TGTGCCTCCCTAGGCGGGGGGGCGGCCAAAAGCATTCAGTACTTC.

This clonotype was seen a few times. A much larger clone is a single base away; this may be a read error. CDR3 amino acids: CASSATQSRGQETQYF. Here the CDR3 DNA reads TGTGCCAGCAGCGCAACACAGAGCAGGGGGCAAGAGACCCAGTACTTC. The chain couples TRBV9 to TRBJ2-5, with 7 bases lining up with TRBD1. Germline-derived CDR1 and CDR2 are SGDLS and YYNGEE. The V gene end was trimmed by 3 bases and the J gene end by 2 bases; junction bases not matched to a gene: 10. The CDR3 sequence is 16 residues long.

In its sample, this clonotype was seen many times. The chain employs TRBV5-1 and TRBJ2-1; D gene ambiguous. Per germline, CDR1 SGHRS and CDR2 YFSETQ. This CDR3 region has 15 residues. V was cut by 4 bases and J by 8 bases, with 19 bases left in between. CDR3 amino acids: CASSPNTNSVDEQFF. DNA of the CDR3: TGCGCCAGCAGCCCGAACACGAACTCGGTGGATGAGCAGTTCTTC.

This clonotype showed up many times. The chain recombines TRBV19 with TRBJ2-7, with 8 bases fitting TRBD1. The CDR3 length is 14 residues. V was clipped by 7 bases and J by 2 bases; unmatched bases: 7. The germline CDR1 and CDR2 sequences are LNHDA and SQIVND (reference sequence). This CDR3 reads CASKSGRGPYEQYF. CDR3 nucleotide sequence: TGTGCCAGTAAAAGCGGCAGGGGGCCCTACGAGCAGTACTTC.

This clonotype was observed a few times. The chain combines TRBV6-2 or TRBV6-3 with TRBJ2-6; D remains ambiguous. Trimming shortened V by 0 bases and J by 0 bases, and 12 bases separated the two germline ends. The CDR3 sequence is 18 residues long. Germline lookup yields CDR1 MNHEY and CDR2 SVGEGT. The CDR3, as DNA: TGTGCCAGCAGTTACTCGAAAGGCAGCTACTCTGGGGCCAACGTCCTGACTTTC. It is translated as CASSYSKGSYSGANVLTF.

This rearrangement joins TRBV20-1 to TRBJ2-1, with D tentatively TRBD1 (6 bases). The germline V gene has CDR1 DFQATT and CDR2 SNEGSKA (reference sequence). This CDR3 is built from 12 residues. Trimming removed 1 base from V and 6 bases from J, with 7 bases in between. As DNA, the CDR3 is TGCAGTGCTAGAGCCAGGGGCAATGAGCAGTTCTTC. It translates to CSARARGNEQFF.

V is TRBV3-1 and J is TRBJ2-4; TRBD1 agrees at 8 bases. In germline, CDR1 is LGHDT, CDR2 YNNKEL (reference sequence). V lost 2 bases and J lost 3; bases outside the gene matches: 3. CDR3 length: 15 residues. CDR3 residues: CASSQYRGSKNIQYF. The CDR3 DNA reads TGTGCCAGCAGCCAATACAGGGGGAGCAAAAACATTCAGTACTTC.

In this sample, this clonotype turned up a few times. The chain is built from TRBV28 and TRBJ2-6, with TRBD1 matching over 10 bases. Germline CDR1 and CDR2: MDHEN and SYDVKM. This CDR3 spans 18 amino acids. V dropped 1 base and J dropped 2; count of bases not matched to a gene: 5. The CDR3 protein is CASSLYGTGDTGANVLTF. CDR3 nucleotide sequence: TGTGCCAGCAGTTTATACGGGACAGGGGATACTGGGGCCAACGTCCTGACTTTC.

This clonotype was seen a handful of times. The CDR3 spells CASSRRTADNEQFF. The CDR3 nucleotides read TGTGCCAGCAGTAGGAGGACGGCCGACAATGAGCAGTTCTTC. V gene TRBV6-1 combines with J gene TRBJ2-1, with TRBD2 as a possible D gene (5 bases). Trimming shortened V by 5 bases and J by 5 bases, and 13 bases separated the two germline ends. The length of the CDR3 is 14 residues. Germline assignment: CDR1 MNHNS and CDR2 SASEGT.

The sample holds many counts of this clonotype. The chain uses TRBV7-9 and TRBJ2-5; TRBD2 matches at 13 bases. The length of the CDR3 is 15 residues. Per germline, CDR1 SEHNR and CDR2 FQNEAQ (reference sequence). The ends lost 5 bases at V and 5 bases at J; junction bases unmatched: 5. In DNA, the CDR3 is TGTGCCAGCAGCCGGACTAGCGGGAGTTTGGAGACCCAGTACTTC. Protein product: CASSRTSGSLETQYF.

This clonotype was recorded at least ten times. CDR3 DNA: TGTGCCAGCAGCTTCGGACTAGCACCGAACACCGGGGAGCTGTTTTTT. Residues: CASSFGLAPNTGELFF. This sequence joins TRBV7-9 and TRBJ2-2; TRBD2 agrees at 8 bases. In germline, CDR1 is SEHNR, CDR2 FQNEAQ (reference sequence). Trimming took 3 bases from V and 0 from J; bases not matched to a gene: 3. This CDR3 region has 16 residues.